The clone carrying this T cell receptor (beta chain) was counted many times. Its target is unknown. TCRdb re-analysed the 5' RACE reads in MiXCR, keeping a single row per CDR3 protein. The table has approximately 260,000 distinct CDR3 sequences, about 9.1% seen once; the top ten hold under 7.5%. The data stem from a study of CD8 T cells in ankylosing spondylitis. The CDR3 is 16 amino acids. In germline, CDR1 is SGHKS, CDR2 YYEKEE (reference sequence). V was pared by 4 bases and J by 0 bases, with 7 bases of the junction left unmatched. Whole-study findings and limits: Reports say disease-linked clones showed up significantly more in matched ankylosing spondylitis synovial fluid.

V gene TRBV5-5 combines with J gene TRBJ2-5, with 9 bases that match TRBD2. The origin of this receptor is a male donor with ankylosing spondylitis or in good health (not recorded which). The sample consisted of blood, either unsorted or a sorted T cell fraction (not recorded which). The CDR3 sequence: CASSTGLAMYQETQYF. CDR3 nucleotide sequence: TGTGCCAGCAGCACTGGACTAGCGATGTACCAAGAGACCCAGTACTTC. Full variable domain (missing parts from reference TRBV5-5 and TRBJ2-5): DAGVTQSPTHLIKTRGQQVTLRCSPISGHKSVSWYQQVLGQGPQFIFQYYEKEERGRGNFPDRFSARQFPNYSSELNVNALLLGDSALYLCASSTGLAMYQETQYFGPGTRLLVL.